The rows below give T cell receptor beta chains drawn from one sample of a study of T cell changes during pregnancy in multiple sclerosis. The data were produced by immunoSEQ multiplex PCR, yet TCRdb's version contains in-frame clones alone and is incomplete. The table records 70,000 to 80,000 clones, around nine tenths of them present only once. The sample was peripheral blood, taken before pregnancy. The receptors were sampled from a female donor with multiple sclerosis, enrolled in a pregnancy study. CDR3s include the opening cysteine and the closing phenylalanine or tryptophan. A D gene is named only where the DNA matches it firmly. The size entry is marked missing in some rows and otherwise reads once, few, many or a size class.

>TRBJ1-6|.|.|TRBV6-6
TGTGCCAGCAGCAATGGACAGAATTCACCCCTCCACTTT
CASSNGQNSPLHF
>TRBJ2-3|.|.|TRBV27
TGTGCCAGCAGGCCGCTACCGCTGCTCCGGTCTTTCCCTGGCACAGATACGCAGTATTTT
CASRPLPLLRSFPGTDTQYF
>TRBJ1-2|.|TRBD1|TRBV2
TGTGCCAGCAGATCCGGGACAGGATCCTTC
CASRSGTGSF
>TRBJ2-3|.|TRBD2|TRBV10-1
TGCGCCAGCAGTCCGCGACTAGCGGGAGGGGATACGCAGTATTTT
CASSPRLAGGDTQYF
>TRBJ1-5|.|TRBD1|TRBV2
TGTGCCGCCCGGGACAGGATTAATCAGCCCCAGCATTTT
CAARDRINQPQHF
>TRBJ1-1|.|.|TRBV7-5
TGTGTCGACCTGGTGGCAGGGGGCTTGGAAGCTTTCTTT
CVDLVAGGLEAFF
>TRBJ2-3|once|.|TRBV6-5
TGTGCCAGCAGTCACCGCAGGACAGATACGCAGTATTTT
CASSHRRTDTQYF
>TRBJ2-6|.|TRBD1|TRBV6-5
TGTGCCAGCAGGCCACAGGGGACCGGGGCCAACGTCCTGACTTTC
CASRPQGTGANVLTF
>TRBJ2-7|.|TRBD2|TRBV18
TGTGCCAGCTCACCCCAACTTTCTAGCGGAGAGCAGTACTTC
CASSPQLSSGEQYF
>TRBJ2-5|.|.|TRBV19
TGTGCCAGTAGTATAGCTACAGGGAGAGAGACCCAGTACTTC
CASSIATGRETQYF
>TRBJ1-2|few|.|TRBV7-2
TGTGCCAGCAGCCTCCAGAGGGGGAAGGGCTACACCTTC
CASSLQRGKGYTF
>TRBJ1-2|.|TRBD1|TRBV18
TGTGCCAGCCGACCGGGGGGACAGGGGAGCGGCTACACCTTC
CASRPGGQGSGYTF
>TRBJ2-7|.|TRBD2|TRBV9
TGTGCCAGCAGCGTTTTAGCGGGCGAAGGGTACGAGCAGTACTTC
CASSVLAGEGYEQYF
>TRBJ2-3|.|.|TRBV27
TGTGCCAGCAGTTTGGCTAGGACTATCAGGACGCAGTATTTT
CASSLARTIRTQYF
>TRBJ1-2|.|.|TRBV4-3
TGCGCCAGCAGCCAAGGTCCGGCCTCAACCGACTATATCTTC
CASSQGPASTDYIF
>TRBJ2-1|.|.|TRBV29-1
TGCAGCGTTGTAACCGGGAGCTCCTACAATGAGCAGTTCTTC
CSVVTGSSYNEQFF
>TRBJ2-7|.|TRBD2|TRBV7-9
TGTGCCAGCAGCCCGAACCCAGCGGGGAGTTACGAGCAGTACTTC
CASSPNPAGSYEQYF
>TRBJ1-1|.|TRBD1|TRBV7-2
TGTGCCAGCAGCCCTGGACAGGGGCTCGACGCTTTCTTT
CASSPGQGLDAFF
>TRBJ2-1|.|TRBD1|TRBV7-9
TGTGCCAGCAGGTATACCGGGACAGCCGGCGATGAGCAGTTCTTC
CASRYTGTAGDEQFF
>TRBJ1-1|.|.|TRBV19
TGTGCCAGTATTGGAGGATACACTGAAGCTTTCTTT
CASIGGYTEAFF
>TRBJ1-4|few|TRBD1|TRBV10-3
TGTGCCATCAGTGAAATAAGGGATGTAGGACAGGGAGATGAAAAACTGTTTTTT
CAISEIRDVGQGDEKLFF
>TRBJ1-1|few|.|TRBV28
TGTGCCAGCAGTTTAATACTTCGAGAAACTGAAGCTTTCTTT
CASSLILRETEAFF
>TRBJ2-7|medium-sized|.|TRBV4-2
TGTGCCAGCAGCCAAGAGGGGGACTCCTCCTACGAGCAGTACTTC
CASSQEGDSSYEQYF
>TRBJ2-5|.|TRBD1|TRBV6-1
TGTGCCAGCAGTGCCGGGACAGTCCGGGAGACCCAGTACTTC
CASSAGTVRETQYF
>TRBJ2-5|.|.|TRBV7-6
TGTGCCAGCAGTCAACAAAATAAAGAGACCCAGTACTTC
CASSQQNKETQYF
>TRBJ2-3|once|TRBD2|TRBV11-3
TGTGCCAGCAGCCCCCCCGGGACTAGCGGGAGATTCGGCACAGATACGCAGTATTTT
CASSPPGTSGRFGTDTQYF
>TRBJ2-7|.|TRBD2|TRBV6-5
TGTGCCAGCAGTTACTCGGGACTAGAGGCCTACGAGCAGTACTTC
CASSYSGLEAYEQYF
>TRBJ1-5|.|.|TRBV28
TGTGCCAGCAGTTTTTCGAATCAGCCCCAGCATTTT
CASSFSNQPQHF
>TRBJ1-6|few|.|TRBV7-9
TGTGCCAGCACCTCAAAGGGGCCAGGCAATTCACCCCTCCACTTT
CASTSKGPGNSPLHF
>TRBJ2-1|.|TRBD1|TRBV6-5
TGTGCCAGCATGGGACAGGGGGCCTACAATGAGCAGTTCTTC
CASMGQGAYNEQFF
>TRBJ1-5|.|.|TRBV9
TGTGCCAGCAGAGGATCGGCTGGGGGGAGATATAGCAATCAGCCCCAGCATTTT
CASRGSAGGRYSNQPQHF
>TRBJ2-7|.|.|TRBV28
TGTGCCAGCGGCGGGTCGACCTACGAGCAGTACTTC
CASGGSTYEQYF
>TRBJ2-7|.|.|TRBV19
TGTGCCAGTAGTATAAGCCGGGCAGGGAGGGAGCAGTACTTC
CASSISRAGREQYF
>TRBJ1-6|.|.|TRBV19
TGTGCCAGTAGCCCGAGGAGGAACTCGGGTAATTCACCCCTCCACTTT
CASSPRRNSGNSPLHF
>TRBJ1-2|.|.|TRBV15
TGTGCCACCAGCAGAGAAAGGGGCTATGGCTACACCTTC
CATSRERGYGYTF
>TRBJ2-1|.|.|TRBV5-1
TGCGCCAGCAGCCCCCGTGGGGGGTCCAATGAGCAGTTCTTC
CASSPRGGSNEQFF
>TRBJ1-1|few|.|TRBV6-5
TGTGCCAGCAGTTACCACACAGGGTCGGTCGCTGAAGCTTTCTTT
CASSYHTGSVAEAFF
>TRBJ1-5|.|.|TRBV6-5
TGTGCCAGCAGCCGCGGACATCCGAGCAATCAGCCCCAGCATTTT
CASSRGHPSNQPQHF
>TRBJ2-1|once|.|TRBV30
TGTGCCTGGAGTGTACTGGGGGCCTCCTACAATGAGCAGTTCTTC
CAWSVLGASYNEQFF
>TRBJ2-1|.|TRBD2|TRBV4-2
TGTGCCAGCAGCCATTCGGCGGGGGACAATGAGCAGTTCTTC
CASSHSAGDNEQFF
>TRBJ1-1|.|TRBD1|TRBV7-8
TGTGCCAGCAGCTTAAACAGGGGAGAATGGATGGTAGCTTTCTTT
CASSLNRGEWMVAFF
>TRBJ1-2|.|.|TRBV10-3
TGTGCCATCAGTGGGACTCTTGAAGGGGGCTACACCTTC
CAISGTLEGGYTF
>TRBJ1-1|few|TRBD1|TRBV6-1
TGTGCCAGCAGCTGGGACAGGCTGAACACTGAAGCTTTCTTT
CASSWDRLNTEAFF
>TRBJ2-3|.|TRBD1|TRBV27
TGTGCCAGCAGTTTAGGGGACAGGGCCGATACGCAGTATTTT
CASSLGDRADTQYF
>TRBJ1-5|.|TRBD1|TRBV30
TGTGCCTGGAGTGAGTGGACAGGGGATAATCAGCCCCAGCATTTT
CAWSEWTGDNQPQHF
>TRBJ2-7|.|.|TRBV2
TGTGCCAGCAGTGGGGGCAACTACGAGCAGTACTTC
CASSGGNYEQYF
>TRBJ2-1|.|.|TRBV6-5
TGTGCCAGCACCCATAGTCGTGATGAGCAGTTCTTC
CASTHSRDEQFF
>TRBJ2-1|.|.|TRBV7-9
TGTGCCAGCAGCTTAGACTTTAGTGCCAATGAGCAGTTCTTC
CASSLDFSANEQFF
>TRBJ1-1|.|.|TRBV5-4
TGTGCCAGCAGCTTGGGGTGGGGGACTACAAACACTGAAGCTTTCTTT
CASSLGWGTTNTEAFF
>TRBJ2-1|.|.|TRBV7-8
TGTGCCAGCAGCTTGCCCGATGGAGGGAGGAATGAGCAGTTCTTC
CASSLPDGGRNEQFF
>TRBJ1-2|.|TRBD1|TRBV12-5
TGTGCTAGTGGTTTGGGGGGGAGGACAGGGTCTATTGGTGGCTACACCTTC
CASGLGGRTGSIGGYTF
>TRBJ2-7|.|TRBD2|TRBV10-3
TGTGCCAGCGCTCCGGGACTAGCGGAGTCCTACGAGCAGTACTTC
CASAPGLAESYEQYF
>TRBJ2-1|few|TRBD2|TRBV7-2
TGTGCCAGCAGCGACCGGACTAGCGGGAGCAACAATGAGCAGTTCTTC
CASSDRTSGSNNEQFF
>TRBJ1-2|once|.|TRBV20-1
TGCAGTGCTAGGGGGGGGGCTGACACCTTC
CSARGGADTF
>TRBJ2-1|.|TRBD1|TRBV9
TGTGCCAGCAGCCCCCAGGGGGACAGGGTCCACAATGAGCAGTTCTTC
CASSPQGDRVHNEQFF
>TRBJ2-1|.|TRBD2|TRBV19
TGTGCCAGTAGTATCGGGTTCGGGACTAGCCTGTTTAACGGCAATGAGCAGTTCTTC
CASSIGFGTSLFNGNEQFF
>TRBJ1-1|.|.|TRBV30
TGTGCCTGGACCGATGAGGGCACTGAAGCTTTCTTT
CAWTDEGTEAFF
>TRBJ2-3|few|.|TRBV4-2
TGTGCCAGCAGCCAAGATTCCACTAACACAGATACGCAGTATTTT
CASSQDSTNTDTQYF